These 23 T cell receptor beta chains came from one sample sequenced in a study of blood T cell repertoires in COVID-19. Method: immunoSEQ multiplex PCR; TCRdb's copy keeps in-frame clones and lacks some. The top ten hold approximately 30% of the sample, which has about 120,000 clones, 80% to 90% seen once. The sequencing input was peripheral blood. These receptors all come from a man between 65 and 79 years old with active or convalescent COVID-19.

V is TRBV5-1 and J is TRBJ2-7; TRBD1 agrees at 10 bases. V shed 0 bases, J shed 2 bases, and the junction held 2 bases outside the gene matches. Germline CDR1 reads SGHRS; CDR2 reads YFSETQ. The CDR3 has 15 amino acids. CDR3 protein: CASSLGQGAPYEQYF. In nucleotides, the CDR3 is TGCGCCAGCAGCTTGGGACAGGGGGCCCCCTACGAGCAGTACTTC.

V usage is TRBV14 and J usage is TRBJ1-1; D is uncertain. CDR3 length: 15 residues. CDR1 is SGHDN, CDR2 FVKESK, per germline. The V end was cut by 0 bases, the J end by 5 bases, with 13 bases between. The CDR3, as DNA: TGTGCCAGCAGCCAAGATTCCCCGGGTCGGACTGAAGCTTTCTTT. Translated: CASSQDSPGRTEAFF.

V usage is TRBV6-5 and J usage is TRBJ1-3; D perhaps matches TRBD1 (6 bases). The V and J ends lost 2 bases and 2 bases respectively, with 10 bases between them. The CDR3 totals 15 residues. Germline values: CDR1 MNHEY, CDR2 SVGAGI. In nucleotides, the CDR3 is TGTGCCAGCAGTTACCGGGGGGCGGCTGGAAACACCATATATTTT. Translated, it gives CASSYRGAAGNTIYF.

This chain joins TRBV30 and TRBJ1-4; 10 bases align to TRBD1. The CDR3 is 15 residues long. The germline V gene has CDR1 GTSNPN and CDR2 SVGIG (reference sequence). The V gene end was trimmed by 4 bases and the J gene end by 8 bases; junction bases not matched to a gene: 10. In nucleotides, the CDR3 is TGTGCCTGGACCCCAGACAGGGGGCAAAGGGAAAAACTGTTTTTT. Protein product: CAWTPDRGQREKLFF.

The genes are TRBV29-1 and TRBJ2-7; a weak D match, TRBD1 (6 bases). This CDR3 region has 13 residues. V was shortened by 7 bases and J by 3 bases, with 16 bases between the two germline ends. Germline CDR1 SQVTM, CDR2 ANQGSEA. CDR3 sequence: CSAQRDTYYEQYF. The CDR3, as DNA: TGCAGCGCCCAAAGGGACACTTACTACGAGCAGTACTTC.

The chain is built from TRBV5-4 and TRBJ1-2; 8 bases agree with TRBD1. Germline CDR1 SGHNT, CDR2 YYREEE (reference sequence). After removal of 4 bases from V and 6 bases from J, the junction contained 2 bases not matched to a gene. The CDR3 is 12 amino acids. CDR3: CASSMGQDGYTF. CDR3 coding DNA: TGTGCCAGCAGCATGGGACAGGATGGCTACACCTTC. The full variable domain, its missing parts supplied by reference TRBV5-4 and TRBJ1-2, is ETGVTQSPTHLIKTRGQQVTLRCSSQSGHNTVSWYQQALGQGPQFIFQYYREEENGRGNFPPRFSGLQFPNYSSELNVNALELDDSALYLCASSMGQDGYTFGSGTRLTVV.

The chain couples TRBV11-2 to TRBJ2-3, with 7 nucleotides matching TRBD1. CDR1 and CDR2 from the germline V gene are SGHAT and FQNNGV. This CDR3 comprises 16 residues. J was trimmed by 3 bases and V by 2 bases; bases with no gene match: 8. The CDR3 nucleotides read TGTGCCAGCAGCTTATACACCGGGACAGAGACAGATACGCAGTATTTT. Translating it yields CASSLYTGTETDTQYF.

V usage is TRBV10-3 and J usage is TRBJ2-3; tentatively, D is TRBD2 (6 bases). V was shortened by 8 bases and J by 2 bases, with 11 bases between the two germline ends. This CDR3 region has 13 residues. CDR1 ENHRY and CDR2 SYGVKD come from the germline V gene. The CDR3 is CAIGGLVTDTQYF. Here the CDR3 DNA reads TGTGCCATCGGAGGGCTAGTCACAGATACGCAGTATTTT.

There are a few counts of this clone. The chain links TRBV28 to TRBJ1-1; possibly TRBD1 for D (6 bases). Deletions cut 8 bases from V and 4 bases from J, with 20 bases between. The germline V gene has CDR1 MDHEN and CDR2 SYDVKM. The length of the CDR3 is 15 residues. CDR3 in DNA: TGTGCCAGCGCTCCCAGCAGGGGTCGAAGCACTGAAGCTTTCTTT. This codes for CASAPSRGRSTEAFF.

The chain is built from TRBV2 and TRBJ1-4; 7 bases are a match to TRBD1. In germline, CDR1 is SNHLY, CDR2 FYNNEI. V was pared by 6 bases and J by 4 bases, with 5 bases of the junction left unmatched. The CDR3 contains 14 residues. The CDR3 protein is CASRGTALNEKLFF. In DNA form, the CDR3 reads TGTGCCAGCAGAGGGACAGCCCTTAATGAAAAACTGTTTTTT.

This clone was counted only a few times. V gene TRBV12-5 combines with J gene TRBJ2-7; the match to TRBD1 covers 7 bases. Germline trimming cut 6 bases from V and 2 bases from J; bases unmatched to any gene: 10. In germline, CDR1 is LGHNT, CDR2 FRNRAP. The CDR3 runs 15 residues. CDR3 DNA: TGTGCTAGTGGCCAGACAGGGCCCCGGGCCTACGAGCAGTACTTC. Residues: CASGQTGPRAYEQYF. Full variable domain (rest looked up from reference TRBV12-5 and TRBJ2-7): DARVTQTPRHKVTEMGQEVTMRCQPILGHNTVFWYRQTMMQGLELLAYFRNRAPLDDSGMPKDRFSAEMPDATLATLKIQPSEPRDSAVYFCASGQTGPRAYEQYFGPGTRLTVT.

This rearrangement joins TRBV29-1 to TRBJ2-2, with a possible D match to TRBD2 (6 bases). CDR3 length: 15 amino acids. Trimming stripped 7 bases from V and 0 bases from J, with 15 bases between. The germline V gene encodes CDR1 SQVTM and CDR2 ANQGSEA. The CDR3 DNA follows: TGCAGCGGGAGTGGGGTAGCGGCGAACACCGGGGAGCTGTTTTTT. Residues: CSGSGVAANTGELFF.

The chain uses TRBV10-3 and TRBJ2-7; possibly TRBD1 for D (5 bases). With 11 bases removed from V and 3 bases from J, the gap between germline ends came to 20 bases. This CDR3 region has 14 residues. Germline V gives CDR1 ENHRY, CDR2 SYGVKD. CDR3 residues: CASAGQGSDYEQYF. Here the CDR3 DNA reads TGTGCCTCAGCAGGACAAGGGTCCGACTACGAGCAGTACTTC.

The CDR3: CASSLGSLQTYEQYF. The CDR3 region has the DNA TGTGCCAGCAGCTTGGGGTCTTTACAGACCTACGAGCAGTACTTC. The chain employs TRBV5-5 and TRBJ2-7; no clear D. CDR1 SGHKS and CDR2 YYEKEE come from the germline V gene (reference sequence). CDR3 length equals 15 residues. Between the trimmed V and J ends, which lost 0 bases and 2 bases, there was a span of 12 bases.

The chain combines TRBV4-1 with TRBJ1-1, with D perhaps matching TRBD1 (5 bases). CDR3 length equals 16 residues. Germline V gene data show CDR1 as MGHRA and CDR2 as YSYEKL. Trimming took 1 base from V and 4 from J, leaving 16 bases between them. Here the CDR3 reads CASSQAGWRGATEAFF. For the CDR3, the DNA is TGCGCCAGCAGCCAAGCCGGCTGGAGGGGTGCCACTGAAGCTTTCTTT.

Only a few counts were recorded for this clone. The chain is built from TRBV28 and TRBJ2-2; no firm D call. Germline CDR1 and CDR2: MDHEN and SYDVKM. The CDR3 is made up of 16 amino acids. Trimming pared 0 bases from V and 2 bases from J, leaving 10 bases between. The CDR3 is CASSLWETFNTGELFF. CDR3 nucleotides: TGTGCCAGCAGTTTATGGGAGACTTTTAACACCGGGGAGCTGTTTTTT.

This clone was observed a handful of times. The chain employs TRBV10-3 and TRBJ1-2; the match to TRBD1 covers 8 bases. CDR3 length: 15 residues. Trimming at V came to 8 bases and at J to 6 bases, leaving 14 bases not matched to a gene. Germline V gene lookup returns CDR1 ENHRY and CDR2 SYGVKD. The CDR3 loop is CAIGGQGFDLNGYTF. CDR3 bases: TGTGCCATCGGAGGACAGGGATTCGACCTAAATGGCTACACCTTC.

This clone was seen just once. V usage is TRBV15 and J usage is TRBJ1-5; 9 positions agree with TRBD1. This CDR3 spans 16 amino acids. Looked up from germline, CDR1 is LNHNV and CDR2 is YYDKDF (reference sequence). V shed 5 bases, J shed 0 bases, and the junction held 5 bases outside the gene matches. CDR3 loop: CATSRDRDYSNQPQHF. The CDR3, as DNA: TGTGCCACCAGCCGGGACAGGGACTATAGCAATCAGCCCCAGCATTTT.

The chain uses TRBV18 and TRBJ2-2; 8 bases are shared with TRBD2. Per the germline V gene, CDR1 is KGHSH and CDR2 is LQKENI. J gave up 7 bases and V 5 bases, and 9 bases lay outside the gene matches. CDR3 size: 15 residues. The CDR3 protein is CASSWSAGAIGELFF. The CDR3, as DNA: TGTGCCAGCTCATGGTCAGCGGGAGCGATCGGGGAGCTGTTTTTT.

The rearrangement links TRBV7-6 to TRBJ2-1; 10 nucleotides align to TRBD2. V lost 7 bases, J lost 10 bases, and 13 bases stayed unmatched. Germline V gives CDR1 SGHVS, CDR2 FNYEAQ. This CDR3 region has 15 residues. CDR3 loop: CASTLGLAGEGEQFF. CDR3 nucleotide sequence: TGTGCCAGCACCCTGGGGCTAGCGGGAGAGGGGGAGCAGTTCTTC.

This rearrangement joins TRBV28 to TRBJ1-5; D call uncertain. CDR1 MDHEN and CDR2 SYDVKM come from the germline V gene. V lost 7 bases and J 2 bases, leaving 18 bases between the germline ends. The CDR3 runs 16 residues. CDR3 DNA: TGTGCCAGCACCTTGGGCACGGTTATAGGCAATCAGCCCCAGCATTTT. Its translation is CASTLGTVIGNQPQHF.

A word on this clone: This may come from a read error, since a much larger clone is one base off. The chain couples TRBV6-5 to TRBJ1-1; no firm D call. The germline V and J ends were trimmed by 2 bases and 1 base, with 5 bases remaining between them. The CDR3 is made up of 13 amino acids. Germline CDR1 and CDR2: MNHEY and SVGAGI. CDR3 protein: CASSYGQNTEAFF. CDR3 DNA sequence: TGTGCCAGCAGTTACGGGCAGAACACTGAAGCTTTCTTT.

V and J are TRBV7-9 and TRBJ2-7; 8 bases fit TRBD2. Germline CDR1 is SEHNR and CDR2 is FQNEAQ (reference sequence). V lost 2 bases, J lost 4 bases, and 1 base stayed unmatched. CDR3 length: 13 amino acids. CDR3 residues: CASSLRLAYEQYF. CDR3 sequence (DNA): TGTGCCAGCAGCTTAAGACTAGCGTACGAGCAGTACTTC.